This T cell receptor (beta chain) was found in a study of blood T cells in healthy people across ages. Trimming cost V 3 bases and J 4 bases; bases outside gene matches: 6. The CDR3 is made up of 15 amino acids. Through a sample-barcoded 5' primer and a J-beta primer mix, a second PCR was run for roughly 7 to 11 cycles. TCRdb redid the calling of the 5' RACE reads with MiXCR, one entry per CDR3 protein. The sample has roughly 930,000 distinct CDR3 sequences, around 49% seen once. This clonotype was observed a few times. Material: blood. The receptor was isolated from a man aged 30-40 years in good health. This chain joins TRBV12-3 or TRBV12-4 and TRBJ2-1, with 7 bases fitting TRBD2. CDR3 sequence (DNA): TGTGCCAGCAGTTTTCGTGGGGGGGGGTACAATGAGCAGTTCTTC. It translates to CASSFRGGGYNEQFF.